This TCR beta chain was captured in a study of T cells in Graves' hyperthyroidism and ophthalmopathy (dated by TCRdb to about 2019). For the wider study: Peripheral blood was sampled at the time of initial diagnosis, prior to any treatment. TCR V-J signatures able to tell the groups apart were searched for in a discovery cohort of 100 patients, of whom around 43 had Graves' ophthalmopathy and around 56 had stable Graves' hyperthyroidism. Prospective prediction of ophthalmopathy was tested in an independent validation cohort of fewer than 20 hyperthyroidism patients and approximately 17 patients who later progressed to ophthalmopathy. The roughly 94 discovery patients were randomly divided into training and test sets at a 7:3 ratio. In over five Graves' hyperthyroidism patients, the study also compared T-cell repertoires from thyroid tissue with T-cell repertoires from blood. Once sampling was done, hyperthyroidism patients were given methimazole at a starting dose of 30 mg daily, whereas ophthalmopathy patients were given high-dose intravenous methylprednisolone. The paper describes TCR Vbeta CDR3 sequencing of some 130 peripheral blood samples, made up of roughly 40 ophthalmopathy patients, more than 70 hyperthyroidism patients and approximately 17 progressor patients.

This clonotype was seen many times. What antigen it recognizes has not been identified. No base-level quality is on record; no much larger clone is a single base apart. The TCR beta CDR3 regions were amplified from RNA transcripts. The TCR CDR3 was subjected to a first round of RT-PCR using the HTBI primer set and the Qiagen OneStep RT-PCR kit. A second multiplex PCR round built the libraries, followed by size selection and purification. The libraries were sequenced on an Illumina HiSeq2000 using paired-end 100 bp reads. As for the authors' bioinformatics: Raw data were processed with SOAPnuke, discarding reads with adapters, uncalled bases, mean Phred below 15, or no exact constant-primer or identifier match. COPE v1.2.5 was used to merge high-quality paired reads, and clonotypes were defined as unique nucleotide sequences. Clonotypes were aligned to IMGT TRBV, TRBD and TRBJ reference segments using MiTCR v1.1. Only V-J combinations with frequency above 0.0001, covering 99% to 99.2% of repertoires, were analysed. A TCS score was defined as the ratio of F50 (clonal expansion) to E x V (chaos), with BLOSUM62-based TCRdist applied between CDR3 peptides within each V-J. Welch's t-statistics and random forest reduced some 510 V-J features to 10 to 15, which were used in a naive Bayes classifier (R e1071). TCRdb took the public reads, trimmed them with fastp at Q25, ran MiXCR for clone calling and kept in-frame beta chains. Every distinct CDR3 protein forms one entry, paired with its most common genes and DNA. The V and J calls reflect TCRdb's pipeline rather than the authors' work. Counted in this sample were around 300,000 distinct CDR3 sequences; about 20% of them appeared once. Roughly 60% of the sample rests with the top ten.

The study at large found these results: Ophthalmopathy was separated from stable hyperthyroidism by a 13 V-J signature model, with around 88% sensitivity and 81% to 82% specificity obtained in cross-validation and 80%/75% obtained in testing. Most expanded thyroid clonotypes (frequency above 0.001) were also found in blood, which suggests that blood repertoires may mirror thyroid immune responses. During validation, the model predicted progression to ophthalmopathy a median of about 5.9 months ahead of onset, with approximately 70% sensitivity and 72% to 85% specificity. No statistical method was used to set the sample size in advance, and investigators knew the group allocation.

Ophthalmopathy patients had moderately to severely active disease, Clinical Activity Score of at least 3, NOSPECS grade of at least 4, and duration under 3 months. Any patient with an uncontrolled infection, another autoimmune disease, pregnancy or lactation was excluded. Diagnoses relied on clinical symptoms, serum thyroxine and TRAb, thyroid ultrasound and orbital computed tomography. Ficoll-Paque density gradient centrifugation was used to isolate PBMCs from about 9 ml of fresh peripheral blood. Total RNA was extracted using Trizol reagent, and RNA quality was assessed on an Agilent 2100 Bioanalyzer. Sequencing was done on a sample of blood. This clonotype was obtained from a man younger than 45 with Graves' ophthalmopathy.

The DNA sequence is as follows: TGTGCCAGCAGCCTAGCGGTAGGCGCAGATACGCAGTATTTT. Its product reads: CASSLAVGADTQYF. The rearranged segments are TRBV12-3 or TRBV12-4 and TRBJ2-3; a stretch of 7 junction bases matches TRBD2. The CDR3, from cysteine to phenylalanine, totals 14 residues. Only CDR3 DNA remains: 42 bases, in frame from the first base. V is trimmed back by 6 bases and J by 4 bases, and the junction contains 7 bases that no gene match accounts for.